This is a list of T cell receptor beta chains from one sample in a study of T-cell memory formation after mild COVID-19. Each CDR3 protein gets one entry after TCRdb re-called the 5' RACE reads with MiXCR. The data contain around 90,000 distinct CDR3 sequences, approximately 16% of them singletons. Sequencing was performed on PBMCs or a T cell subset sorted from them (not recorded which). The receptors shown here come from a man aged 18-30 years who had mild COVID-19 (a few samples of this study predate the infection). Cell type and time point are not known. Each CDR3 is given with its conserved first and last residue. A D gene is named only where the DNA matches it firmly. Only part of the rows carry a size: once, few, many, or a class if the clone is expanded.

size,V,D,J,CDR3,DNA
.,TRBV20-1,.,TRBJ2-3,CSAEGDSGRTDTQYF,TGCAGTGCAGAGGGAGATAGCGGACGCACAGATACGCAGTATTTT
.,TRBV19,.,TRBJ1-1,CASSSTIEAFF,TGTGCCAGTAGTAGCACAATTGAAGCTTTCTTT
few,TRBV6-1,TRBD1,TRBJ2-3,CASSEGTGGADTQYF,TGTGCCAGCAGTGAAGGGACAGGGGGCGCAGATACGCAGTATTTT
few,TRBV7-8,TRBD2,TRBJ2-1,CASSSGLANEQFF,TGTGCCAGCAGCTCTGGACTAGCCAATGAGCAGTTCTTC
.,TRBV5-5,.,TRBJ2-7,CASSVSRTIYEQYF,TGTGCCAGCAGCGTATCTCGGACTATCTACGAGCAGTACTTC
few,TRBV4-1,.,TRBJ2-5,CASSQEEWLVTQYF,TGCGCCAGCAGCCAAGAGGAGTGGCTGGTGACCCAGTACTTC
many,TRBV24-1,TRBD1,TRBJ2-1,CATSDARDSHGYNEQFF,TGTGCCACCAGTGATGCACGGGACAGTCACGGCTACAATGAGCAGTTCTTC
many,TRBV7-9,.,TRBJ2-1,CASSLRRGIYNEQFF,TGTGCCAGCAGCTTGAGACGGGGTATCTACAATGAGCAGTTCTTC
few,TRBV5-1,.,TRBJ2-3,CASSGGLHPTDTQYF,TGCGCCAGCAGCGGCGGGCTCCACCCCACAGATACGCAGTATTTT
few,TRBV19,.,TRBJ1-1,CASGMNTEAFF,TGTGCCTCCGGCATGAACACTGAAGCTTTCTTT
many,TRBV28,TRBD2,TRBJ2-3,CASSFLGGTDTQYF,TGTGCCAGCAGCTTCCTCGGGGGGACAGATACGCAGTATTTT
.,TRBV9,TRBD2,TRBJ2-3,CASSDGTVGSGDTDTQYF,TGTGCCAGCAGCGATGGGACGGTGGGTAGCGGGGATACAGATACGCAGTATTTT
.,TRBV5-1,.,TRBJ2-5,CASSFRASKETQYF,TGCGCCAGCAGCTTCCGGGCGAGTAAAGAGACCCAGTACTTC
few,TRBV9,.,TRBJ1-1,CASSVAPATLNTEAFF,TGTGCCAGCAGCGTAGCTCCAGCGACCTTGAACACTGAAGCTTTCTTT
few,TRBV2,.,TRBJ2-7,CASTPGAGSHEQYF,TGTGCCAGCACTCCTGGGGCAGGGTCCCACGAGCAGTACTTC
few,TRBV18,.,TRBJ1-1,CASSHELAEAFF,TGTGCCAGCTCACATGAACTCGCTGAAGCTTTCTTT
medium-sized,TRBV20-1,.,TRBJ2-3,CSARARDEGRDTQYF,TGCAGTGCTAGAGCCCGGGACGAAGGAAGAGATACGCAGTATTTT
few,TRBV6-2/TRBV6-3,TRBD2,TRBJ2-2,CASSWTSGGSTGELFF,TGTGCCAGCAGTTGGACTAGCGGGGGATCCACCGGGGAGCTGTTTTTT
.,TRBV7-9,TRBD2,TRBJ2-3,CASSRTSGATDTQYF,TGTGCCAGCAGCCGGACTAGCGGGGCCACAGATACGCAGTATTTT